What follows are 16 T cell receptor beta chains derived from one specimen sequenced in a study of OX40 agonist ivuxolimab in advanced cancers. Libraries came from the immunoSEQ multiplex PCR assay. This immuneACCESS table, as held by TCRdb, lists in-frame sequences with V and J called but not all clones. Of the missing ones, under half trace to an unresolved V gene in checked studies; the others have no known cause. This sample is represented by 95,000 to 150,000 clones; over 85% of them were singletons. Approximately 0.15% of the sample is in the top ten clones. This specimen was CD4+ or CD8+ T cells sorted from blood, taken in a trial of the OX40 agonist ivuxolimab. The origin of the receptors is an adult with an advanced solid tumor such as melanoma, head and neck, liver or kidney cancer.

CDR3 sequence (DNA): TGTGCCAGTAATAACCGGGACGGGGATCAGCCCCAGCATTTT. It specifies CASNNRDGDQPQHF. The chain employs TRBV19 and TRBJ1-5; D is perhaps TRBD1 (5 bases). Trimming left V 7 bases short and J 5 bases short, with 15 bases between. This CDR3 has 14 amino acids. The germline V gene encodes CDR1 LNHDA and CDR2 SQIVND (reference sequence).

With respect to this clone: The junction departs from the called germline gene at one end, perhaps through a read error. The genes are TRBV6-5 and TRBJ1-1; D remains unclear. This CDR3 has 11 residues. Germline CDR1 is MNHEY and CDR2 is SVGAGI. The CDR3 bases are TGTGCCACCTTCCTGGTGGGCGGCAGCCAATTT. Protein: CATFLVGGSQF.

The V call is TRBV6-5, the J call TRBJ1-3; no firm D call. Germline V gene data show CDR1 as MNHEY and CDR2 as SVGAGI. The ends were cut back, 5 bases at V and 3 bases at J, with 5 bases in the middle. The CDR3 sequence is 12 residues long. For the CDR3, the DNA is TGTGCCAGCAGTGAACTTGGAAACACCATATATTTT. Translated, it gives CASSELGNTIYF.

The rearrangement links TRBV21-1 to TRBJ2-3; TRBD2, the D gene given by the table, was not confirmed from the DNA. TRBV21-1 is a listed pseudogene. The CDR3 sequence is 14 residues long. The CDR3 reads CASRTSGSPDTQYF. CDR3 DNA: TGTGCCAGCCGGACTAGCGGGAGCCCAGATACGCAGTATTTT.

This chain uses TRBV14 with TRBJ2-3; D unclear. Trimming took 1 base from V and 2 from J, leaving 7 bases between them. Per germline, CDR1 SGHDN and CDR2 FVKESK. The CDR3 consists of 14 residues. CDR3: CASSQVGSTDTQYF. CDR3 coding DNA: TGTGCCAGCAGCCAAGTAGGGTCCACAGATACGCAGTATTTT.

This chain connects TRBV10-2 to TRBJ2-3; D is perhaps TRBD2 (5 bases). Germline V gives CDR1 WSHSY, CDR2 SAAADI. Trimming stripped 6 bases from V and 3 bases from J, with 10 bases between. The CDR3 runs to 13 residues. CDR3 coding DNA: TGCGCCAGCAGCTCTGGCGGGACAGATACGCAGTATTTT. It translates to CASSSGGTDTQYF.

The V gene is TRBV5-4, the J gene TRBJ2-1; 13 nucleotides line up with TRBD2. Germline V gene data show CDR1 as SGHNT and CDR2 as YYREEE (reference sequence). The CDR3 is 16 residues long. Unmatched junction bases numbered 2, after V lost 2 bases and J lost 3 bases. The CDR3 protein is CASSFRLAGGYNEQFF. The CDR3 DNA is TGTGCCAGCAGCTTTCGACTAGCGGGAGGCTACAATGAGCAGTTCTTC.

A single count supports this clone. This rearrangement joins TRBV15 to TRBJ2-7; 9 bases align to TRBD1. J lost 0 bases, V lost 2 bases, and 11 bases had no gene match. The CDR3 is made up of 18 amino acids. CDR1 is LNHNV and CDR2 is YYDKDF in the germline V gene (reference sequence). This CDR3 is CATSRPGLGQGVSYEQYF. Written as DNA, the CDR3 is TGTGCCACCAGCAGACCTGGCCTGGGACAGGGCGTCTCCTACGAGCAGTACTTC.

This clone has only one observation. The V gene is TRBV25-1, the J gene TRBJ1-2, with D unclear. The CDR3 is made up of 14 amino acids. Germline V lookup: CDR1 MGHDK, CDR2 SYGVNS. The V end lost 2 bases, the J end lost 2 bases, and 9 bases lay between the germline ends. For the CDR3, the DNA is TGTGCCAGCAGTGAAACTGGACTGAACTATGGCTACACCTTC. Translating it yields CASSETGLNYGYTF.

V and J are TRBV6-6 and TRBJ1-5; D is uncertain. Germline V gives CDR1 MNHNY, CDR2 SVGAGI (reference sequence). V dropped 5 bases and J dropped 0 bases, with 11 bases sitting between them. This CDR3 has 15 amino acids. Written as DNA, the CDR3 is TGTGCCAGCAGTCCCCTGGTCAATAGCAATCAGCCCCAGCATTTT. This translates into CASSPLVNSNQPQHF.

The chain couples TRBV7-8 to TRBJ1-5; 9 positions match TRBD1. Unmatched junction bases numbered 3, after V lost 3 bases and J lost 3 bases. The CDR3 runs to 15 residues. CDR1 and CDR2 from the germline V gene are SGHVS and FQNEAQ. CDR3 sequence reads: CASSLTGGFNQPQHF. CDR3 nucleotides: TGTGCCAGCAGCTTGACAGGGGGGTTCAATCAGCCCCAGCATTTT.

V and J are TRBV7-2 and TRBJ1-5, with D perhaps matching TRBD1 (6 bases). Germline values: CDR1 SGHTA, CDR2 FQGNSA. The ends were cut back, 5 bases at V and 6 bases at J, with 20 bases in the middle. There are 16 residues in the CDR3. CDR3 sequence: CASSQLGAGGSQPQHF. The CDR3 coding sequence is TGTGCCAGCAGCCAACTGGGGGCGGGGGGTAGTCAGCCCCAGCATTTT.

This clone is a singleton in its sample. This chain uses TRBV5-1 with TRBJ2-5; TRBD1 matches 8 bases. Germline CDR1 is SGHRS and CDR2 is YFSETQ. The CDR3 totals 15 residues. Trimming removed 6 bases from V and 2 bases from J; junction bases left unmatched: 9. The CDR3: CASNHGTGYQETQYF. CDR3 DNA sequence: TGCGCCAGCAACCATGGGACAGGCTATCAAGAGACCCAGTACTTC.

The chain has TRBV5-4 and TRBJ2-1; 9 nucleotides match TRBD2. Germline V gene sequence: CDR1 SGHNT, CDR2 YYREEE (reference sequence). J gave up 9 bases and V 0 bases, and 7 bases lay outside the gene matches. The CDR3 sequence is 15 residues long. For the CDR3, the DNA is TGTGCCAGCAGCTTGGTCGGGACTAGCCCTTTTGAGCAGTTCTTC. The encoded protein is CASSLVGTSPFEQFF.

The rearrangement links TRBV14 to TRBJ1-5; the D is unclear. The germline gives CDR1 SGHDN, CDR2 FVKESK. The V end lost 1 base, the J end lost 9 bases, and 10 bases lay between the germline ends. The length of the CDR3 is 13 residues. The CDR3 sequence is CASSQGEVLPQHF. The DNA for the CDR3 is TGTGCCAGCAGCCAAGGGGAGGTTTTGCCCCAGCATTTT.

This chain uses TRBV28 with TRBJ2-1; TRBD1 or TRBD2 may be the D gene (6 bases each). The CDR3 is 15 amino acids. In germline, CDR1 is MDHEN, CDR2 SYDVKM. V was clipped by 6 bases and J by 7 bases, with 19 bases between them. Written as DNA, the CDR3 is TGTGCCAGCAGCCCCTCAGGGCAGGGGAGGAATGAGCAGTTCTTC. Its protein is CASSPSGQGRNEQFF. The full variable domain, in which reference TRBV28 and TRBJ2-1 provide the parts outside the CDR3, is DVKVTQSSRYLVKRTGEKVFLECVQDMDHENMFWYRQDPGLGLRLIYFSYDVKMKEKGDIPEGYSVSREKKERFSLILESASTNQTSMYLCASSPSGQGRNEQFFGPGTRLTVL.